This T cell receptor beta chain appears in the sequencing data of a study of response to subunit inactivated influenza vaccine. Broader study findings: T cells newly recruited by each seasonal influenza vaccination are few, the authors suggested.

Comments on this clonotype: Its target is not known.

This CDR3 has 16 amino acids. Trimming at V came to 2 bases and at J to 3 bases, leaving 5 bases not matched to a gene. From the RT-PCR reads, TCRdb called clonotypes with MiXCR, one entry per CDR3 protein. The sample carries roughly 500,000 distinct CDR3 sequences, more than 15% recorded once. The chain joins TRBV12-3 or TRBV12-4 to TRBJ2-3, with 10 bases identical to TRBD1. The sequence came from a man aged 45-69 years who received an inactivated influenza vaccine. Material: CD4+ T cells sorted from PBMCs, obtained 23 to 25 months after vaccination. Here the CDR3 reads CASSLRTGGATDTQYF. The DNA of the CDR3 is TGTGCCAGCAGTTTACGGACAGGGGGGGCGACAGATACGCAGTATTTT.